This T cell receptor (beta chain) came from a study of blood T cell repertoires in COVID-19. About the study: T cells, B-cell-depleted T cells, or PBMCs provided the cDNA or gDNA that served as material.

Trimming cost V 0 bases and J 1 base, with 9 bases left between them. Germline V gene data show CDR1 as SGHAT and CDR2 as FQNNGV. The CDR3 contains 15 residues. Generated by immunoSEQ multiplex PCR, the TCRdb table keeps only in-frame clones and is missing some. Found here are about 200,000 clones, about 88% of them singletons; the top ten hold around 1.7%. The sequenced sample consisted of peripheral blood. This TCR came from a man aged 18 to 29 with active or convalescent COVID-19. The chain joins TRBV11-2 to TRBJ1-2; D is perhaps TRBD1 (5 bases). The CDR3 DNA sequence: TGTGCCAGCAGCTTAGATCGGACACATAACTATGGCTACACCTTC. It yields the protein CASSLDRTHNYGYTF.